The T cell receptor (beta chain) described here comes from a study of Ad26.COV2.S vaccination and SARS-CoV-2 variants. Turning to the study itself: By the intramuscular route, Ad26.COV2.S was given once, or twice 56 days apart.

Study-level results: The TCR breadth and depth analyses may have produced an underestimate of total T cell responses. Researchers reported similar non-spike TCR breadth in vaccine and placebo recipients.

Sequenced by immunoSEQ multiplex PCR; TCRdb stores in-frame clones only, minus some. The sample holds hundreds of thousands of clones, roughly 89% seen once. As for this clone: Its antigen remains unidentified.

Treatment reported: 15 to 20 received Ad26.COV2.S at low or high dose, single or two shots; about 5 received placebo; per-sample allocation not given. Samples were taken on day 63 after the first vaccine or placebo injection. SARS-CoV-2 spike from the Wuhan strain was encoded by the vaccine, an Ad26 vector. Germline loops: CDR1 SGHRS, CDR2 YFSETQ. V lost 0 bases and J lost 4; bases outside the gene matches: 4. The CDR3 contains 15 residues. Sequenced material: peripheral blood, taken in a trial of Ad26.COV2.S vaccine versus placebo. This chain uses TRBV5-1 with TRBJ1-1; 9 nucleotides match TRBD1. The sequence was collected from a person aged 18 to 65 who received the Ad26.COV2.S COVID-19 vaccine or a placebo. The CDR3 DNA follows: TGCGCCAGCAGCTTGGAGGGGACAGGGACCACTGAAGCTTTCTTT. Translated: CASSLEGTGTTEAFF.